The 5 T cell receptor beta chains below all came from one sample that was sequenced in a study of T cells in Graves' hyperthyroidism and ophthalmopathy. TCR beta CDR3 regions were amplified from RNA transcripts. TCR CDR3 underwent first-round RT-PCR with the HTBI primer set. Each CDR3 protein is one row after TCRdb ran MiXCR on the multiplex PCR reads. The sample has about 840,000 distinct CDR3 sequences, 35% to 40% seen once. Sequenced: blood. The receptors come from a man younger than 35 with Graves' hyperthyroidism.

The chain uses TRBV19 and TRBJ2-7; possible D gene TRBD1, 6 bases. CDR3 length: 13 residues. Germline V CDR1 and CDR2: LNHDA, SQIVND (reference sequence). Trimming left V 4 bases short and J 6 bases short, with 13 bases between. CDR3: CASSTTPGAEQYF. CDR3 in DNA: TGTGCCAGTAGTACCACACCAGGGGCCGAGCAGTACTTC.

This clonotype was seen only a few times. The V and J genes are TRBV7-2 and TRBJ1-3; D ambiguous. The germline gives CDR1 SGHTA, CDR2 FQGNSA. Trimming removed 1 base at V and 0 bases at J, with 7 bases between. The CDR3 loop spans 15 amino acids. CDR3 sequence (DNA): TGTGCCAGCAGCTTAGTAAAGTCCTCTGGAAACACCATATATTTT. This encodes CASSLVKSSGNTIYF.

V is TRBV4-1 and J is TRBJ1-2, with D possibly matching TRBD1 (5 bases). Germline CDR1 is MGHRA and CDR2 is YSYEKL. V dropped 0 bases and J dropped 7 bases, with 9 bases sitting between them. The CDR3 is 13 amino acids. The CDR3 spells CASSQDWGRGYTF. The CDR3 coding sequence is TGCGCCAGCAGCCAAGACTGGGGCCGTGGCTACACCTTC.

This clonotype was counted between two and nine times. The chain links TRBV7-9 to TRBJ2-5, with 12 bases fitting TRBD2. J gave up 2 bases and V 5 bases, and 6 bases lay outside the gene matches. This CDR3 contains 16 residues. CDR1 and CDR2 from the germline V gene are SEHNR and FQNEAQ (reference sequence). The DNA for the CDR3 is TGTGCCAGCAGCCCCCAGACTAGCGGGGGACAAGAGACCCAGTACTTC. Encoded protein: CASSPQTSGGQETQYF.

The gene calls are TRBV12-3 or TRBV12-4 and TRBJ2-7; D perhaps matches TRBD1 (5 bases). The CDR3 extends over 13 amino acids. Trimming left V 7 bases short and J 7 bases short, with 17 bases between. The CDR3 region is CASTRTGVSEQYF. DNA of the CDR3: TGTGCCAGCACTCGTACAGGCGTCTCGGAGCAGTACTTC.